This T cell receptor (beta chain) was captured in a study of cytomegalovirus exposure and HLA in healthy donors. Study-level points and caveats: Other equally common chains were less clonally expanded than HLA-associated TCR beta chains, a later analysis showed. As a later analysis showed, a missense DCLRE1C variant was linked to trimming of TCR beta V- and J-genes. Later on, an analysis tied about 17,000 TCR beta sequences to HLA alleles at 0.05 false discovery rate.

PCR employed 60 Vbeta and 13 Jbeta primers. Data came from immunoSEQ multiplex PCR; TCRdb stores just in-frame clones and leaves some out. Among roughly 150,000 clones, approximately 80% were seen once, and the ten largest hold about 1.5%. Remarks on this clone: What it recognizes is unknown.

Sequenced sample: PBMCs. The receptor comes from a male donor in good health and CMV-seronegative.

CDR3 sequence: CASSQEQGMGEKLFF. CDR3 DNA: TGCGCCAGCAGCCAAGAGCAGGGGATGGGAGAAAAACTGTTTTTT. The J gene is TRBJ1-4, the V gene TRBV4-3; tentatively, D is TRBD1 (6 bases). V lost 0 bases, J lost 8 bases, and 13 bases lay in between. The CDR3 runs to 15 residues. Per germline, CDR1 LGHNA and CDR2 YSLEER.